This T cell receptor beta chain comes out of a study of identical twins. From germline, CDR1 is SEHNR and CDR2 FQNEAQ (reference sequence). The CDR3 is 15 residues long. Trimming cost V 2 bases and J 7 bases, with 12 bases left between them. A template switching step contributed a universal primer site, while unique molecular identifiers were present in the cDNA. TCRdb re-called the 5' RACE reads through MiXCR, storing one row per CDR3 protein. This sample has some 250,000 distinct CDR3 sequences; about an eighth occur once, and the top ten carry under 4.5%. Study outcomes and limitations: High-abundance cord blood beta clonotypes had fewer insertions; memory repertoires showed none.

Comment on this clonotype: Antigen: not known.

Separately, the same data were catalogued under a study of yellow fever vaccine responses in identical twins.

Input material: memory (CD45RO+) T cells sorted from blood. The sequence derives from a woman between 18 and 29 years old in good health. The chain recombines TRBV7-9 with TRBJ1-6, with TRBD1 as a possible D gene (5 bases). The CDR3 loop reads CASSLIQGGNSPLHF. In DNA form, the CDR3 reads TGTGCCAGCAGCTTAATCCAGGGTGGGAATTCACCCCTCCACTTT.